The clone carrying this T cell receptor (beta chain) showed up many times. These data originate in a study of human T cells and chemical hapten exposure. Time point specified: patch test 2, 6 weeks after DPC sensitization. Documented treatment: therapeutic diphenylcyclopropenone sensitization with weekly scalp DPC. From whole blood left unfractionated, total RNA was extracted. The study's library attached unique molecular identifiers to single cDNA molecules. TCRdb used MiXCR to reprocess the RACE reads, holding one entry per CDR3 protein. The profile covers roughly 40,000 distinct CDR3 sequences, with 8.5% to 10% appearing a single time and 14% to 15% taken by the ten largest. The CDR3 sequence is 15 residues long. The V end was cut by 0 bases, the J end by 3 bases, with 9 bases between. The germline CDR1 and CDR2 sequences are MGHRA and YSYEKL.

The chain joins TRBV4-1 to TRBJ1-5; D is perhaps TRBD1 (5 bases). This clonotype originated in a woman aged 25-40 years with alopecia areata. Some clones in this sample may be carry-over from other donors' samples. The specimen was whole blood, collected in connection with sensitization to the hapten diphenylcyclopropenone (DPC). The CDR3 protein is CASSQDGAVNQPQHF. Here the CDR3 DNA reads TGCGCCAGCAGCCAAGATGGGGCAGTCAATCAGCCCCAGCATTTT.